Listed here are 17 T cell receptor beta chains from one sample, sequenced in a study of CD8 T cells in Susac syndrome. Random hexamers were used to reverse transcribe an amount of roughly 0.5 to 1 ug RNA. TCRdb reanalysed the immunoSEQ multiplex PCR reads using MiXCR and keeps one entry per CDR3 protein. The sample includes fewer than 350,000 distinct CDR3 sequences, 89% of them seen just once. Sequenced material: CD8+ T cells from PBMCs. The origin of the receptors is a human donor with multiple sclerosis.

The CDR3 DNA sequence: TGTGCCAGCTACGGACTCACCGGGGAAAACATTCAGTACTTC. Translation: CASYGLTGENIQYF. J is TRBJ2-4 and V is TRBV28, with TRBD2 as a possible D gene (5 bases). The CDR3 is made up of 14 amino acids. Trimming left V 8 bases short and J 5 bases short, with 16 bases between. Germline lookup yields CDR1 MDHEN and CDR2 SYDVKM.

V gene TRBV30 combines with J gene TRBJ2-7; D is possibly TRBD1 or TRBD2 (6 bases each). This CDR3 comprises 13 residues. V was shortened by 5 bases and J by 4 bases, with 15 bases between the two germline ends. From germline, CDR1 is GTSNPN and CDR2 SVGIG (reference sequence). CDR3 region: CAWDTGSGYEQYF. CDR3 DNA sequence: TGTGCCTGGGACACAGGGAGCGGGTACGAGCAGTACTTC.

V and J are TRBV28 and TRBJ2-2; D not resolved. The V gene's germline CDR1 is MDHEN and CDR2 SYDVKM. The CDR3 loop spans 15 amino acids. The V end was cut by 1 base, the J end by 2 bases, with 8 bases between. This chain's CDR3 is CASSLSVANTGELFF. The CDR3 DNA is TGTGCCAGCAGTTTATCGGTAGCTAACACCGGGGAGCTGTTTTTT.

The chain combines TRBV3-1 with TRBJ2-7; tentatively, D is TRBD1 (5 bases). The V end lost 0 bases, the J end lost 3 bases, and 18 bases lay between the germline ends. The CDR3 spans 17 residues. Germline lookup yields CDR1 LGHDT and CDR2 YNNKEL (reference sequence). The CDR3 region is CASSQEVTGQGSYEQYF. CDR3 nucleotide sequence: TGTGCCAGCAGCCAAGAAGTCACCGGGCAGGGTAGCTACGAGCAGTACTTC.

The chain links TRBV27 to TRBJ2-3, with 12 bases aligning to TRBD2. Germline V gene lookup returns CDR1 MNHEY and CDR2 SMNVEV (reference sequence). This CDR3 region has 15 residues. The ends lost 8 bases at V and 4 bases at J; junction bases unmatched: 7. The CDR3 here is CASARTSGNADTQYF. In nucleotides, the CDR3 is TGTGCCAGCGCCCGGACTAGCGGGAACGCAGATACGCAGTATTTT.

V is TRBV19 and J is TRBJ1-1; no definite D call. The germline CDR1 and CDR2 sequences are LNHDA and SQIVND (reference sequence). The CDR3 totals 14 residues. The ends were cut back, 10 bases at V and 8 bases at J, with 23 bases in the middle. The CDR3 loop reads CATRSGGIVAEAFF. CDR3 nucleotides: TGTGCCACCAGATCCGGAGGGATTGTAGCCGAAGCTTTCTTT.

This chain connects TRBV27 to TRBJ2-1, with D perhaps given as TRBD1 or TRBD2 (5 bases each). The DNA end favors TRBJ2-7, so the J call may be wrong. The CDR3 length is 14 residues. Germline V gives CDR1 MNHEY, CDR2 SMNVEV (reference sequence). This CDR3 reads CASSLLGPLQEQYF. The CDR3 DNA is TGTGCCAGCAGTTTGCTGGGACCCCTACAAGAGCAGTACTTC.

This rearrangement joins TRBV27 to TRBJ2-5; a possible D gene is TRBD2 (6 bases). The CDR3 runs 15 residues. CDR1 and CDR2 (germline): MNHEY, SMNVEV (reference sequence). Trimming cost V 5 bases and J 3 bases, with 16 bases left between them. The CDR3 loop reads CASSRLGGREETQYF. Here the CDR3 DNA reads TGTGCCAGCAGTAGACTAGGAGGAAGGGAAGAGACCCAGTACTTC.

V gene TRBV3-1 combines with J gene TRBJ2-1, with D uncertain. This CDR3 is built from 16 residues. CDR1 is LGHDT, CDR2 YNNKEL, per germline (reference sequence). The V end lost 5 bases, the J end lost 2 bases, and 16 bases lay between the germline ends. The CDR3 region has the DNA TGTGCCAGCAGCGCCTCGTCTAGGGAACCCTACAATGAGCAGTTCTTC. This sequence encodes CASSASSREPYNEQFF.

V and J are TRBV7-9 and TRBJ1-2, with D unresolved. Per the germline V gene, CDR1 is SEHNR and CDR2 is FQNEAQ (reference sequence). This CDR3 is built from 16 residues. Trimming shortened V by 8 bases and J by 4 bases, and 23 bases separated the two germline ends. The CDR3: CASGLTEVAGLYGYTF. The CDR3 bases are TGTGCCAGCGGCCTTACGGAGGTTGCCGGCCTCTATGGCTACACCTTC.

In nucleotides, the CDR3 is TGCAGTGCTAGAGAACACCGGGAGATTAATGAGCAGTTCTTC. As protein: CSAREHREINEQFF. The chain recombines TRBV20-1 with TRBJ2-1; tentative D call: TRBD2 (6 bases). Germline CDR1 DFQATT, CDR2 SNEGSKA (reference sequence). The CDR3 loop spans 14 amino acids. Trimming cost V 0 bases and J 7 bases, with 13 bases left between them.

The J gene is TRBJ2-5, the V gene TRBV30, with 8 nucleotides matching TRBD1. The length of the CDR3 is 15 residues. In germline, CDR1 is GTSNPN, CDR2 SVGIG (reference sequence). V dropped 2 bases and J dropped 4; count of bases not matched to a gene: 9. The CDR3 sequence is CAWSLIRGLAETQYF. The CDR3 DNA follows: TGTGCCTGGAGTCTAATCAGGGGGCTGGCAGAGACCCAGTACTTC.

The chain links TRBV20-1 to TRBJ1-5; no definite D call. Germline CDR1 and CDR2: DFQATT and SNEGSKA (reference sequence). With 5 bases removed from V and 7 bases from J, the gap between germline ends came to 18 bases. This CDR3 is built from 14 residues. CDR3 sequence (DNA): TGCAGTGCTCGACGGGCTCTAGGATACCAGCCCCAGCATTTT. Translating gives CSARRALGYQPQHF.

This chain joins TRBV9 and TRBJ2-6, with D uncertain. This CDR3 has 18 residues. V was cut by 0 bases and J by 1 base, with 14 bases left in between. Germline loops: CDR1 SGDLS, CDR2 YYNGEE. The CDR3 nucleotides read TGTGCCAGCAGCGTAGACCCTAGAGAAAGGTCTGGGGCCAACGTCCTGACTTTC. Its protein is CASSVDPRERSGANVLTF.

This clonotype was recorded once. V gene TRBV19 combines with J gene TRBJ1-1, with D uncertain. The germline gives CDR1 LNHDA, CDR2 SQIVND (reference sequence). Deletions cut 3 bases from V and 1 base from J, with 6 bases between. The CDR3 has 13 residues. The CDR3 loop reads CASSISPNTEAFF. DNA for the CDR3: TGTGCCAGTAGTATCTCCCCGAACACTGAAGCTTTCTTT.

CDR3: CASSGYDRGFSEAFF. DNA for the CDR3: TGCGCCAGCAGCGGCTACGACAGGGGCTTTTCTGAAGCTTTCTTT. The chain links TRBV5-1 to TRBJ1-1; 8 nucleotides align to TRBD1. Germline-derived CDR1 and CDR2 are SGHRS and YFSETQ. V was pared by 4 bases and J by 6 bases, with 11 bases of the junction left unmatched. The CDR3 is 15 amino acids.

In DNA, the CDR3 is TGTGCCAGCAGTTCTGGTAGAGGACAGGGGTTAAACACCGGGGAGCTGTTTTTT. Its translation is CASSSGRGQGLNTGELFF. This rearrangement joins TRBV28 to TRBJ2-2, with TRBD1 matching 9 bases. With 4 bases clipped from V and 2 bases from J, the junction kept 11 bases outside the gene matches. Looked up from germline, CDR1 is MDHEN and CDR2 is SYDVKM. The CDR3 runs to 18 residues.